Listed here are 23 T cell receptor beta chains from one sample, sequenced in a study of T cells after yellow fever vaccination (dated by TCRdb to about 2019). The library was produced with 5' RACE. Reads for this sample came from an Illumina NovaSeq 6000. TCRdb trimmed the raw reads at Q25, called clones with MiXCR and kept productive beta chains. Rows with one shared CDR3 protein collapse into an entry with the most common genes and DNA. The table for this sample lists under 400,000 distinct CDR3 sequences; under 15% of them were counted only once. The top ten constitute roughly 3.1% of the sample. Reading the label with the study, this specimen's treatment or condition is: live attenuated yellow fever vaccine strain. The sample consisted of CD4+ T cells sorted from PBMCs, taken 15 days after the yellow fever booster vaccination. Receptors were obtained from a man aged 18 to 30 who received the YFV17D yellow fever vaccine.

CDR3 bases: TGCAGTGCTAGGGCTAGGGGTGGCTACACCTTC. Amino acid sequence: CSARARGGYTF. This chain joins TRBV20-1 and TRBJ1-2; weak D call: TRBD1 (5 bases). CDR3 length: 11 residues. The germline CDR1 and CDR2 sequences are DFQATT and SNEGSKA (reference sequence). V lost 3 bases, J lost 7 bases, and 9 bases lay in between.

This clonotype was seen only a few times. This sequence joins TRBV7-8 and TRBJ1-1; the match to TRBD1 covers 7 bases. The V segment lost 1 base and the J segment 4 bases; nucleotides outside the gene matches: 12. The CDR3 consists of 17 residues. Germline CDR1 is SGHVS and CDR2 is FQNEAQ. As DNA, the CDR3 is TGTGCCAGCAGCTTAGTAGTAGGACAGGTCGGTGGCACTGAAGCTTTCTTT. As protein: CASSLVVGQVGGTEAFF. The complete variable domain, with remaining parts taken from reference TRBV7-8 and TRBJ1-1, reads GAGVSQSPRYKVAKRGQDVALRCDPISGHVSLFWYQQALGQGPEFLTYFQNEAQLDKSGLPSDRFFAERPEGSVSTLKIQRTQQEDSAVYLCASSLVVGQVGGTEAFFGQGTRLTVV.

The chain joins TRBV4-3 to TRBJ2-2, with a possible D match to TRBD1 (6 bases). Germline V gives CDR1 LGHNA, CDR2 YSLEER. This CDR3 is 14 amino acids long. The V end was cut by 3 bases, the J end by 3 bases, with 8 bases between. The CDR3 bases are TGCGCCAGCAGCCACTCAGGGGACACCGGGGAGCTGTTTTTT. Translation gives CASSHSGDTGELFF.

In DNA, the CDR3 is TGTGCCAGCTTAGAAAACTATGGCTACACCTTC. Translation: CASLENYGYTF. V is TRBV2 and J is TRBJ1-2, with D uncertain. Germline lookup yields CDR1 SNHLY and CDR2 FYNNEI. CDR3 length: 11 residues. Trimming shortened V by 8 bases and J by 2 bases, and 6 bases separated the two germline ends.

This rearrangement joins TRBV5-6 to TRBJ1-2; 12 bases map to TRBD1. With 4 bases clipped from V and 5 bases from J, the junction kept 6 bases outside the gene matches. This CDR3 has 15 residues. Germline V CDR1 and CDR2: SGHDT, YYEEEE. The CDR3 is CASSGAGQGAYGYTF. The CDR3, as DNA: TGTGCCAGCAGCGGCGCGGGACAGGGGGCGTATGGCTACACCTTC.

A few counts support this clonotype. This chain joins TRBV2 and TRBJ2-6; D may be TRBD1 (6 bases). This CDR3 comprises 15 residues. Germline CDR1 is SNHLY and CDR2 is FYNNEI. With 8 bases removed from V and 0 bases from J, the gap between germline ends came to 11 bases. CDR3 in amino acids: CASYLTGSGANVLTF. CDR3 DNA: TGTGCCAGCTACTTGACAGGCTCTGGGGCCAACGTCCTGACTTTC.

This clonotype was detected only a few times. The chain is built from TRBV7-3 and TRBJ2-5, with D perhaps given as TRBD1 or TRBD2 (5 bases each). Germline V CDR1 and CDR2: SGHTA, FQGTGA. Trimming removed 2 bases from V and 0 bases from J, with 10 bases in between. The CDR3 is 15 amino acids. The CDR3 loop reads CASSLLGRNQETQYF. CDR3 in DNA: TGTGCCAGCAGCTTATTGGGACGCAACCAAGAGACCCAGTACTTC.

This clonotype was seen a handful of times. V and J are TRBV5-1 and TRBJ1-2, with D possibly matching TRBD1 (6 bases). The germline CDR1 and CDR2 sequences are SGHRS and YFSETQ. This CDR3 comprises 14 residues. The V end was cut by 4 bases, the J end by 2 bases, with 12 bases between. The DNA of the CDR3 is TGCGCCAGCAGCCAAGGAACAGGGAACTATGGCTACACCTTC. Translating it yields CASSQGTGNYGYTF. The whole variable domain, filled in from reference TRBV5-1 and TRBJ1-2, reads KAGVTQTPRYLIKTRGQQVTLSCSPISGHRSVSWYQQTPGQGLQFLFEYFSETQRNKGNFPGRFSGRQFSNSRSEMNVSTLELGDSALYLCASSQGTGNYGYTFGSGTRLTVV.

The table lists this clonotype with a few counts. The V call is TRBV7-2, the J call TRBJ1-5; D call uncertain. This CDR3 has 15 residues. V lost 2 bases to trimming and J lost 0 bases, with 8 bases between them. The germline V gene encodes CDR1 SGHTA and CDR2 FQGNSA. CDR3 sequence: CASSLQDYSNQPQHF. In DNA, the CDR3 is TGTGCCAGCAGCTTACAGGATTATAGCAATCAGCCCCAGCATTTT.

This clonotype was detected only a few times. The V call is TRBV7-9, the J call TRBJ2-1, with TRBD2 matching over 8 bases. The germline V gene encodes CDR1 SEHNR and CDR2 FQNEAQ (reference sequence). The CDR3 has 15 residues. J gave up 7 bases and V 5 bases, and 10 bases lay outside the gene matches. The chain's CDR3 is CASSKTGTRYNEQFF. Here the CDR3 DNA reads TGTGCCAGCAGCAAAACTGGGACTAGGTATAATGAGCAGTTCTTC. The whole variable domain, remainder taken from reference TRBV7-9 and TRBJ2-1, is DTGVSQNPRHKITKRGQNVTFRCDPISEHNRLYWYRQTLGQGPEFLTYFQNEAQLEKSRLLSDRFSAERPKGSFSTLEIQRTEQGDSAMYLCASSKTGTRYNEQFFGPGTRLTVL.

This clonotype was counted only a few times. This chain joins TRBV5-1 and TRBJ2-3; 11 positions match TRBD1. Germline loops: CDR1 SGHRS, CDR2 YFSETQ. Unmatched junction bases numbered 6, after V lost 2 bases and J lost 4 bases. The CDR3 is 16 residues long. CDR3 loop: CASSFDPGQGADTQYF. The CDR3 region has the DNA TGCGCCAGCAGCTTCGATCCGGGACAGGGGGCAGATACGCAGTATTTT. Complete variable domain (other parts from reference TRBV5-1 and TRBJ2-3): KAGVTQTPRYLIKTRGQQVTLSCSPISGHRSVSWYQQTPGQGLQFLFEYFSETQRNKGNFPGRFSGRQFSNSRSEMNVSTLELGDSALYLCASSFDPGQGADTQYFGPGTRLTVL.

This chain joins TRBV7-9 and TRBJ2-7; D not certain. Germline values: CDR1 SEHNR, CDR2 FQNEAQ (reference sequence). The ends were cut back, 5 bases at V and 0 bases at J, with 11 bases in the middle. The length of the CDR3 is 14 residues. This CDR3 is CASSPQASSYEQYF. As DNA, the CDR3 is TGTGCCAGCAGCCCGCAGGCGAGCTCCTACGAGCAGTACTTC.

The chain combines TRBV13 with TRBJ2-2; a weak D match, TRBD2 (7 bases). CDR1 PRHDT and CDR2 FYEKMQ come from the germline V gene (reference sequence). The CDR3 has 18 residues. V lost 2 bases to trimming and J lost 6 bases, with 22 bases between them. The DNA of the CDR3 is TGTGCCAGCAGCTTATCTCTGACTAGCAGGGGTTATTCCGGGGAGCTGTTTTTT. Amino acid sequence: CASSLSLTSRGYSGELFF.

This clonotype has a handful of counts. V usage is TRBV12-3 or TRBV12-4 and J usage is TRBJ1-4; D gene uncertain. The ends were cut back, 7 bases at V and 8 bases at J, with 20 bases in the middle. The CDR3 is 15 amino acids. CDR3 in DNA: TGTGCCAGCACCGTGCGGCCCCGGGGAGGCGAAAAACTGTTTTTT. Translated, it gives CASTVRPRGGEKLFF.

In this sample, this clonotype turned up a few times. The V call is TRBV29-1, the J call TRBJ1-2; a weak D match, TRBD1 (5 bases). V gave up 7 bases and J gave up 8 bases, with 20 bases separating them. CDR3 length equals 13 residues. Per germline, CDR1 SQVTM and CDR2 ANQGSEA. The CDR3 nucleotides are TGCAGCGGATTGACAGCTGGGCTGGCAGGCTACACCTTC. Residues: CSGLTAGLAGYTF.

In its sample, this clonotype was seen many times. J is TRBJ1-2 and V is TRBV9, with a weak D call TRBD1 (5 bases). The CDR3 has 16 amino acids. Trimming left V 3 bases short and J 0 bases short, with 15 bases between. Germline-derived CDR1 and CDR2 are SGDLS and YYNGEE. CDR3 sequence reads: CASSANPTVPNYGYTF. In nucleotides, the CDR3 is TGTGCCAGCAGCGCGAACCCGACAGTCCCTAACTATGGCTACACCTTC.

This clonotype has only a few counts. The chain has TRBV24-1 and TRBJ1-5; D might be TRBD1 (5 bases). Germline CDR1 reads KGHDR; CDR2 reads SFDVKD. V lost 3 bases, J lost 7 bases, and 12 bases lay in between. The CDR3 loop spans 14 amino acids. The DNA for the CDR3 is TGTGCCACCAGTGATGGGCAAGGGGACCAGCCCCAGCATTTT. Translated, it gives CATSDGQGDQPQHF.

The sample holds a few counts of this clonotype. The chain is built from TRBV9 and TRBJ1-3; tentatively, D is TRBD1 (5 bases). Trimming stripped 3 bases from V and 4 bases from J, with 20 bases between. CDR1 and CDR2 from the germline V gene are SGDLS and YYNGEE. The CDR3 length is 17 residues. The CDR3 nucleotides read TGTGCCAGCAGCGATTCGTCCGGGACCGCTTTCGGAAACACCATATATTTT. It yields the protein CASSDSSGTAFGNTIYF.

There are a few counts of this clonotype. The V and J genes are TRBV18 and TRBJ2-2; no clear D. The germline V gene has CDR1 KGHSH and CDR2 LQKENI. V lost 2 bases and J lost 6, with 4 bases in between. The CDR3 consists of 12 residues. The CDR3 DNA follows: TGTGCCAGCTCACCAGAGGCCGGGGAGCTGTTTTTT. Translation gives CASSPEAGELFF.

This clonotype was counted between two and nine times. This rearrangement joins TRBV9 to TRBJ2-3, with a weak D call TRBD2 (6 bases). There are 16 residues in the CDR3. Germline values: CDR1 SGDLS, CDR2 YYNGEE. V was cut by 2 bases and J by 6 bases, with 19 bases left in between. The CDR3 region is CASSVRDPGGVDTQYF. For the CDR3, the DNA is TGTGCCAGCAGCGTTAGGGACCCAGGAGGGGTGGATACGCAGTATTTT.

The V gene is TRBV9, the J gene TRBJ1-1; D call uncertain. V lost 4 bases and J 8 bases, leaving 15 bases between the germline ends. Germline-derived CDR1 and CDR2 are SGDLS and YYNGEE. The CDR3 sequence is 13 residues long. The CDR3 protein is CASSRLIATEAFF. The CDR3 DNA reads as TGTGCCAGCAGCAGGCTGATCGCAACCGAAGCTTTCTTT.

This chain joins TRBV5-6 and TRBJ1-2, with TRBD1 matching over 12 bases. The CDR3 length is 15 residues. In germline, CDR1 is SGHDT, CDR2 YYEEEE. V dropped 4 bases and J dropped 7; count of bases not matched to a gene: 8. CDR3 sequence reads: CASSTGQGAYIGYTF. DNA of the CDR3: TGTGCCAGCAGCACGGGACAGGGGGCATATATTGGCTACACCTTC.

The chain combines TRBV13 with TRBJ1-3, with 8 bases matching TRBD1. From germline, CDR1 is PRHDT and CDR2 FYEKMQ (reference sequence). V dropped 5 bases and J dropped 3; count of bases not matched to a gene: 3. The CDR3 is 14 amino acids. This chain's CDR3 is CASSTDRGGNTIYF. CDR3 in DNA: TGTGCCAGCAGCACCGACAGGGGTGGAAACACCATATATTTT.